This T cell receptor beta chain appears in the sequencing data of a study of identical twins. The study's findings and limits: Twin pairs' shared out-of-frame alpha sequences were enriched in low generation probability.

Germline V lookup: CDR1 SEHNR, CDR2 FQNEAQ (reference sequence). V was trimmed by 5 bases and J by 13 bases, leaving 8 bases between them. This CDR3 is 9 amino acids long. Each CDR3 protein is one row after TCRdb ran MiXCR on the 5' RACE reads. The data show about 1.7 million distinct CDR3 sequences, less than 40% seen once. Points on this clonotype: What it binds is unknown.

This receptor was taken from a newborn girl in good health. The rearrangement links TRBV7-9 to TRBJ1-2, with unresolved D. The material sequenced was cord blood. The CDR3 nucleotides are TGTGCCAGCAGCGTATTAGGCACCTTC. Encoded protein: CASSVLGTF.